This T cell receptor (beta chain) was captured by sequencing in a study of tumor-infiltrating lymphocytes in primary liver carcinoma (dated by TCRdb to about 2017). With respect to the entire study: Of the five patients, three men and two women aged 30 to 69 years, four had hepatocellular carcinoma and one had combined HCC and intrahepatic cholangiocarcinoma. TCRbeta repertoire sequencing covered roughly 35 specimens from 5 patients: some 25 tumor regions, 5 adjacent noncancerous liver tissues and 5 peripheral blood samples. Reproducibility between technical replicate repertoires was high, with correlation coefficients above 0.95 and mean shared-clone rates about 0.9. To link TCRbeta repertoire diversity with the local molecular phenotype, the approximately 25 tumor region samples were profiled using Agilent mRNA microarrays. Each sample produced roughly 3.65 to 8 million productive TCRbeta reads, and read depth showed no significant difference between tissue types. TCRbeta repertoire sequencing, expression microarrays and whole-exome sequencing were combined in the study across five regions of each liver tumor, with adjacent normal tissue and blood also included. The five patients had tumors of stage T1-T3 N0M0, with maximum diameters ranging from roughly 4.2 to 10 cm.

Per the germline V gene (reference sequence), MNHNY is the CDR1 and SVGAGI is the CDR2. The CDR3 goes from the cysteine to the phenylalanine over 13 residues. The kept DNA is CDR3 alone, 39 bases in frame from the first base. Notes on this clonotype: This receptor's antigen is unknown. At one end, the junction sequence differs from germline, possibly due to a read error.

Using a constant-region primer and ProtoScript II reverse transcriptase, TCRbeta-specific cDNA was reverse-transcribed from approximately 0.5 ug total RNA. The TCRbeta libraries were prepared through three rounds of nested multiplex PCR following a slightly modified ARM-PCR procedure. The first two PCR rounds used multiplex TRBV1-TRBV30 forward primers with a Cbeta reverse primer, each for 10 cycles. Sample barcodes and Illumina adapters were attached in a final 25-cycle PCR using Deep VentR polymerase. Before sequencing, amplicons of 200-500 bp were gel-purified using a QIAquick gel extraction kit. An Illumina HiSeq 2500 was used to sequence the TCRbeta amplicons, generating 250-bp paired-end reads. In the source study's methods: Reads were quality-trimmed with Trimmomatic v0.33, and paired reads were merged with FLASH v1.2.11 to recover full CDR3 sequences. MiGEC v1.2.1b assigned V, D and J germline segments to the rearranged TCRbeta sequences. Clonotype statistics, along with Shannon-Wiener diversity indices, were calculated using VDJtools v1.0.0. Except for diversity analysis, only each sample's 250 most abundant clonotypes were used in subsequent analyses to reduce sampling bias. Using fastp trimming at Q25 and MiXCR clonotype assembly, TCRdb reanalyzed the public sequencing data and kept in-frame beta chains. Identical CDR3 protein sequences are pooled into one entry, listed with their most common genes and DNA. These V and J calls are TCRdb output, not the study's own analysis. This sample comprises 90,000 to 110,000 distinct CDR3 sequences, around 84% of them detected only once. The ten most abundant clones make up approximately 18% of the sample.

Findings and caveats that apply to the study as a whole: Consistent with antigen-driven expansion, pairs of tumor regions showed higher repertoire overlap (mean about 35%) than either tumor-adjacent pairs (approximately 17%) or tumor-blood pairs (approximately 14%). Since the samples were bulk and unsorted, there was no way to compare CD4+ and CD8+ T cell repertoires. Because sequencing covered only the TCR beta chain and unpaired alpha chains were not captured, true repertoire diversity is likely underestimated. Only a few patients were included in the study, and the authors note that the findings should be validated in a larger study. The top 250 clones made up a significantly larger repertoire fraction in tumors than in blood (p = 0.039). Just about 8-25% of top clones turned up in all five regions of a tumor, which suggests spatial heterogeneity among tumor-infiltrating T cells.

Without any cell sorting, total RNA and DNA were co-extracted from roughly 18-30 mg of bulk tissue using the AllPrep DNA/RNA mini kit. Between November 2015 and March 2016, about 5 patients in China with histopathologically diagnosed primary liver carcinoma had surgical resection. Chronic HBV infection was present in the patients, and the patients were treatment-naive at sampling. Each tumor was sampled at five spatially separated regions: the superior, inferior, left-lateral and right-lateral poles and the tumor centre. More than 90% viable tumor cells were found by histology in every tumor sample. Fresh tumor and adjacent tissue pieces were bisected; one half was stored in RNAlater at -80°C, the other sent for histology.

The sequenced material came from liver tumor tissue from sampling region 3. The cell subset or site label here, explained by the study, means: tumor region T3, left-lateral pole. This receptor was obtained from a man in his forties with primary liver carcinoma and hepatitis B virus infection. This sequence uses TRBV6-6 and TRBJ1-1; a stretch of 8 junction bases matches TRBD1. The CDR3 region reads CASTTGGTTGASF. The DNA is as follows: TGTGCCAGCACCACAGGGGGGACTACTGGAGCTTCCTTT.